The 27 T cell receptor beta chains in this list originate from one sample, sequenced in a study of cytomegalovirus exposure and HLA in healthy donors. PCR primers comprised 60 Vbeta and 13 Jbeta primers. Sequenced by immunoSEQ multiplex PCR; TCRdb stores in-frame clones only, minus some. The sample yields roughly 140,000 clones, 79% seen once. Sequenced material: PBMCs. The receptors come from a woman in her 40s in good health and CMV-seropositive.

The J gene is TRBJ1-2, the V gene TRBV29-1; the D is unclear. This CDR3 contains 11 residues. V was trimmed by 7 bases and J by 2 bases, leaving 8 bases between them. Germline V CDR1 and CDR2: SQVTM, ANQGSEA. The CDR3 DNA follows: TGCAGCGATGACGGGAACTATGGCTACACCTTC. Translated: CSDDGNYGYTF.

The chain is built from TRBV7-9 and TRBJ2-4, with D unclear. The CDR3 length is 11 residues. The germline CDR1 and CDR2 sequences are SEHNR and FQNEAQ (reference sequence). V lost 5 bases, J lost 8 bases, and 7 bases lay in between. This CDR3 reads CASSLKDIQYF. The CDR3 DNA reads TGTGCCAGCAGCCTAAAAGACATTCAGTACTTC.

The rearrangement uses TRBV28 and TRBJ2-7, with 8 bases that match TRBD1. In germline, CDR1 is MDHEN, CDR2 SYDVKM. The junction had 6 bases not matched to a gene; V was cut back by 3 bases and J by 2 bases. CDR3 size: 15 residues. CDR3 DNA: TGTGCCAGCAGTTTTCAGGGGGCGAGAACCTACGAGCAGTACTTC. The encoded protein is CASSFQGARTYEQYF.

The chain employs TRBV5-1 and TRBJ1-6, with TRBD1 matching 8 bases. V dropped 3 bases and J dropped 8; count of bases not matched to a gene: 4. The CDR3 consists of 14 residues. Germline V gene sequence: CDR1 SGHRS, CDR2 YFSETQ. This chain's CDR3 is CASSSGQGDSPLHF. In DNA form, the CDR3 reads TGCGCCAGCAGCTCCGGACAGGGAGATTCACCCCTCCACTTT. Drawing the rest from reference TRBV5-1 and TRBJ1-6, the complete variable domain is KAGVTQTPRYLIKTRGQQVTLSCSPISGHRSVSWYQQTPGQGLQFLFEYFSETQRNKGNFPGRFSGRQFSNSRSEMNVSTLELGDSALYLCASSSGQGDSPLHFGNGTRLTVT.

The chain links TRBV7-2 to TRBJ2-3, with a possible D match to TRBD2 (6 bases). The length of the CDR3 is 18 residues. CDR1 SGHTA and CDR2 FQGNSA come from the germline V gene. Trimming pared 5 bases from V and 2 bases from J, leaving 23 bases between. CDR3: CASSQTRGRYSLTDTQYF. The CDR3 bases are TGTGCCAGCAGCCAAACCAGAGGGAGGTACAGTCTCACAGATACGCAGTATTTT.

This chain uses TRBV28 with TRBJ1-1, with a possible D match to TRBD1 (6 bases). The CDR3 sequence is 14 residues long. V was shortened by 8 bases and J by 0 bases, with 13 bases between the two germline ends. Germline V gives CDR1 MDHEN, CDR2 SYDVKM. The CDR3 region is CASEQGLMNTEAFF. The CDR3 bases are TGTGCCAGCGAACAGGGCCTCATGAACACTGAAGCTTTCTTT.

Regarding this clone: The junction shows a germline mismatch at one end, possibly a read error. The chain recombines TRBV9 with TRBJ2-5; D gene unclear. CDR1 SGDLS and CDR2 YYNGEE come from the germline V gene. The CDR3 contains 13 residues. CDR3 residues: CASSLTHQETQHF. CDR3 sequence (DNA): TGTGCCAGCAGCCTGACTCACCAAGAGACCCAGCACTTC.

The CDR3 DNA is TGTGCCAGCAGTGGCCGAGGGACAGAAGGTCAGCCCCAGCATTTT. Translated: CASSGRGTEGQPQHF. The chain carries TRBV6-1 and TRBJ1-5; TRBD1 agrees at 7 bases. The CDR3 runs 15 residues. CDR1 and CDR2 from the germline V gene are MNHNS and SASEGT. With 4 bases clipped from V and 6 bases from J, the junction kept 9 bases outside the gene matches.

The chain links TRBV2 to TRBJ1-5; D is unclear. CDR3 length: 13 amino acids. Looked up from germline, CDR1 is SNHLY and CDR2 is FYNNEI. V was clipped by 4 bases and J by 6 bases, with 10 bases between them. The DNA of the CDR3 is TGTGCCAGCAGTGGAACTGAGGCTCAGCCCCAGCATTTT. Residues: CASSGTEAQPQHF.

This chain links TRBV10-3 with TRBJ2-1; perhaps TRBD1 as D (5 bases). V shed 7 bases and J shed 4 bases, with 14 bases lying between them. CDR1 is ENHRY, CDR2 SYGVKD, per germline. This CDR3 spans 14 amino acids. DNA of the CDR3: TGTGCCATCATGCTTGGGGCGGAGTACAATGAGCAGTTCTTC. It translates to CAIMLGAEYNEQFF.

V usage is TRBV19 and J usage is TRBJ2-3; the match to TRBD1 covers 8 bases. The CDR3 has 16 amino acids. The V gene's germline CDR1 is LNHDA and CDR2 SQIVND (reference sequence). V was clipped by 4 bases and J by 4 bases; unmatched bases: 10. The CDR3 here is CASSRGLQGASDTQYF. CDR3 sequence (DNA): TGTGCCAGTAGTAGGGGACTCCAGGGGGCCTCAGATACGCAGTATTTT.

The V and J genes are TRBV6-1 and TRBJ1-2; 7 bases are shared with TRBD1. CDR3 length equals 13 residues. The germline CDR1 and CDR2 sequences are MNHNS and SASEGT. V was clipped by 10 bases and J by 3 bases; unmatched bases: 8. CDR3 sequence (DNA): TGTGCCACCCGCTCGACAGGGCACTATGGCTACACCTTC. It translates to CATRSTGHYGYTF.

The chain is built from TRBV23-1 and TRBJ1-5; 10 bases fit TRBD1. TRBV23-1 is flagged as an ORF with uncertain function. The V gene end was trimmed by 0 bases and the J gene end by 3 bases; junction bases not matched to a gene: 14. There are 20 residues in the CDR3. CDR3: CASSQSQRGQGTCNNQPQHF. The DNA of the CDR3 is TGCGCCAGCAGTCAATCACAAAGGGGACAGGGGACTTGTAACAATCAGCCCCAGCATTTT.

In this sample, this clone turned up a few times. The chain has TRBV2 and TRBJ1-5, with 9 nucleotides matching TRBD1. V lost 7 bases, J lost 4 bases, and 8 bases stayed unmatched. Germline values: CDR1 SNHLY, CDR2 FYNNEI. This CDR3 has 15 residues. The CDR3: CASTSLGQGNQPQHF. The DNA of the CDR3 is TGTGCCAGCACGAGCCTCGGACAGGGGAATCAGCCCCAGCATTTT.

The chain recombines TRBV2 with TRBJ1-5; D call uncertain. The germline V and J ends were trimmed by 7 bases and 2 bases, with 15 bases remaining between them. This CDR3 is built from 15 residues. The germline V gene has CDR1 SNHLY and CDR2 FYNNEI. The CDR3 protein is CASTYGLGGNQPQHF. The CDR3 region has the DNA TGTGCCAGCACGTACGGGTTAGGAGGCAATCAGCCCCAGCATTTT.

The chain uses TRBV11-2 and TRBJ2-1; 11 bases match TRBD2. Germline-derived CDR1 and CDR2 are SGHAT and FQNNGV. V was clipped by 6 bases and J by 4 bases; unmatched bases: 5. The CDR3 consists of 15 residues. DNA of the CDR3: TGTGCCAGCAGAACCCTAGCGGGGGGATACAATGAGCAGTTCTTC. Translation gives CASRTLAGGYNEQFF.

The chain recombines TRBV7-2 with TRBJ1-2; TRBD1 matches at 7 bases. The J segment lost 2 bases and the V segment lost 1 base, leaving 4 bases of the junction unmatched. The germline V gene encodes CDR1 SGHTA and CDR2 FQGNSA. The CDR3 loop spans 15 amino acids. The CDR3 is CASSLVPTGNYGYTF. The CDR3 DNA sequence: TGTGCCAGCAGCTTAGTACCGACAGGGAACTATGGCTACACCTTC.

The J gene is TRBJ2-3, the V gene TRBV6-1, with TRBD1 matching over 7 bases. The CDR3 is 14 amino acids. Germline trimming cut 6 bases from V and 5 bases from J; bases unmatched to any gene: 8. Germline values: CDR1 MNHNS, CDR2 SASEGT. For the CDR3, the DNA is TGTGCCAGCAGGGTCCAGGGGGAGATAGATACGCAGTATTTT. Protein product: CASRVQGEIDTQYF.

Concerning this clone: Distinct nucleotide sequences in the sample also encode this CDR3. CDR3 nucleotides: TGCGCCAGCAGCTTGGGAGGAGGGAACACTGAAGCTTTCTTT. It codes for CASSLGGGNTEAFF. The chain is built from TRBV5-1 and TRBJ1-1, with D unclear. Trimming took off 0 bases at V and 1 base at J, with 7 bases between the two ends. Germline CDR1 is SGHRS and CDR2 is YFSETQ. CDR3 length equals 14 residues.

The chain is built from TRBV5-6 and TRBJ1-2, with a tentative D call TRBD1 (5 bases). The CDR3 has 14 residues. Deletions cut 4 bases from V and 3 bases from J, with 13 bases between. Germline-derived CDR1 and CDR2 are SGHDT and YYEEEE. CDR3 residues: CASSPPGVDYGYTF. The DNA of the CDR3 is TGTGCCAGCAGCCCCCCGGGGGTAGACTATGGCTACACCTTC.

The CDR3 reads CASSGQTSGGPITDTQYF. The DNA for the CDR3 is TGTGCCAGCAGTGGCCAGACTAGCGGGGGCCCTATCACAGATACGCAGTATTTT. J is TRBJ2-3 and V is TRBV25-1; 12 bases match TRBD2. The germline V gene encodes CDR1 MGHDK and CDR2 SYGVNS. This CDR3 spans 18 amino acids. With 4 bases clipped from V and 2 bases from J, the junction kept 10 bases outside the gene matches.

The chain links TRBV19 to TRBJ1-2, with D unclear. The CDR3 spans 13 residues. Between the trimmed V and J ends, which lost 6 bases and 4 bases, there was a span of 12 bases. Germline V CDR1 and CDR2: LNHDA, SQIVND (reference sequence). CDR3 amino acids: CASRQTVFYGYTF. The CDR3 coding sequence is TGTGCCAGTAGGCAAACAGTTTTCTATGGCTACACCTTC.

In this sample, this clone turned up once. The chain recombines TRBV21-1 with TRBJ2-7; TRBD1, the D gene given by the table, was not confirmed from the DNA. TRBV21-1 represents a pseudogene. CDR3 length: 17 residues. CDR3 DNA sequence: TGTGCCAGCAGCAAACAGAATTTGACAGGGGTGGGTTACGAGCAGTACTTC. It specifies CASSKQNLTGVGYEQYF.

This chain uses TRBV4-1 with TRBJ2-2, with 8 bases lining up with TRBD2. The CDR3 length is 16 residues. Looked up from germline, CDR1 is MGHRA and CDR2 is YSYEKL. J lost 3 bases, V lost 5 bases, and 8 bases had no gene match. The CDR3 region is CASSVRGGGDTGELFF. DNA for the CDR3: TGCGCCAGCAGCGTTCGGGGGGGCGGGGACACCGGGGAGCTGTTTTTT.

The V call is TRBV7-6, the J call TRBJ2-3, with D perhaps matching TRBD1 (6 bases). Germline loops: CDR1 SGHVS, CDR2 FNYEAQ. Trimming took off 5 bases at V and 0 bases at J, with 15 bases between the two ends. The CDR3 is made up of 16 amino acids. The CDR3, as DNA: TGTGCCAGCAGCACCCCCGAGGGGGTTAGCACAGATACGCAGTATTTT. It is translated as CASSTPEGVSTDTQYF.

A word on this clone: One end of the junction is discordant with germline, which a read error may explain. The chain employs TRBV6-5 and TRBJ1-6; TRBD1 is a possible D gene (5 bases). Germline V gene lookup returns CDR1 MNHEY and CDR2 SVGAGI. The CDR3 runs 15 residues. CDR3 in amino acids: CASSYSVQENSPLRF. CDR3 DNA sequence: TGTGCCAGCAGTTACTCGGTACAGGAGAATTCACCCCTCCGCTTT.

CDR3 nucleotides: TGTGCCAGTTCGACTAGCGGGGCCACAGATACGCAGTATTTT. Protein sequence: CASSTSGATDTQYF. This chain links TRBV7-3 with TRBJ2-3, with 11 bases that match TRBD2. Unmatched junction bases numbered 4, after V lost 9 bases and J lost 2 bases. Germline CDR1 is SGHTA and CDR2 is FQGTGA. The CDR3 runs to 14 residues.